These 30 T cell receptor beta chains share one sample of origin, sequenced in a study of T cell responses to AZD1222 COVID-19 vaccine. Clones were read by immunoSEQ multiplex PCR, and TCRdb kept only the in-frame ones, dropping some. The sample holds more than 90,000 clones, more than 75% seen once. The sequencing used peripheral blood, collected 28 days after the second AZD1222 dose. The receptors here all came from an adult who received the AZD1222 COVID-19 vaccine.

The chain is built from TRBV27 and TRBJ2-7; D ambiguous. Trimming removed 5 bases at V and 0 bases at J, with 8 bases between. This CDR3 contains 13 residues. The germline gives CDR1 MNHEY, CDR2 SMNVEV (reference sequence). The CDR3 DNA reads TGTGCCAGCAGTCGCCCGGCCTCCTACGAGCAGTACTTC. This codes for CASSRPASYEQYF.

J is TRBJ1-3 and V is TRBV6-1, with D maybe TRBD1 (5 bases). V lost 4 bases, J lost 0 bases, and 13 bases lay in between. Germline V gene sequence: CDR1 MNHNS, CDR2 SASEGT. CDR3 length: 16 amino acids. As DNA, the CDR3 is TGTGCCAGCAGTGTCCATGGGACGGACTCTGGAAACACCATATATTTT. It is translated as CASSVHGTDSGNTIYF.

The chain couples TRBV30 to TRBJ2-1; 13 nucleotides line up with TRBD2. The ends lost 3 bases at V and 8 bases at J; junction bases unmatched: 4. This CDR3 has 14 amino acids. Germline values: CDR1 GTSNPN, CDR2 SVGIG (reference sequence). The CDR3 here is CAWSGLAGVDEQFF. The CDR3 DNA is TGTGCCTGGAGCGGACTAGCGGGAGTGGATGAGCAGTTCTTC.

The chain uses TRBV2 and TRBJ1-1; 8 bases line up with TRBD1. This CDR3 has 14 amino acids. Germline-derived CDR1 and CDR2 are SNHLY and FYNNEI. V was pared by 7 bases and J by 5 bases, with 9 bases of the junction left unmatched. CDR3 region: CASTRQGARTEAFF. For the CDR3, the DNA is TGTGCCAGCACCCGTCAGGGGGCGAGGACTGAAGCTTTCTTT. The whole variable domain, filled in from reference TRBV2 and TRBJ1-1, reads EPEVTQTPSHQVTQMGQEVILRCVPISNHLYFYWYRQILGQKVEFLVSFYNNEISEKSEIFDDQFSVERPDGSNFTLKIRSTKLEDSAMYFCASTRQGARTEAFFGQGTRLTVV.

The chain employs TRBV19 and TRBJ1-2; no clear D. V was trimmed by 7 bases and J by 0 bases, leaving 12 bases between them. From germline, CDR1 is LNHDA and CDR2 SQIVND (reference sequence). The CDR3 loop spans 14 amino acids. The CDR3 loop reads CASKQLGSNYGYTF. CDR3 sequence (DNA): TGTGCCAGTAAACAGTTGGGATCTAACTATGGCTACACCTTC. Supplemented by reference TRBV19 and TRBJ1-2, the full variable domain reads DGGITQSPKYLFRKEGQNVTLSCEQNLNHDAMYWYRQDPGQGLRLIYYSQIVNDFQKGDIAEGYSVSREKKESFPLTVTSAQKNPTAFYLCASKQLGSNYGYTFGSGTRLTVV.

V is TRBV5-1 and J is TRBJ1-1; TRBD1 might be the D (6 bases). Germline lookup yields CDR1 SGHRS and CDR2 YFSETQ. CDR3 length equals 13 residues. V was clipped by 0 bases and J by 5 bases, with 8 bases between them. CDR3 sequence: CASSLEGGTEAFF. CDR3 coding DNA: TGCGCCAGCAGCTTGGAGGGGGGAACTGAAGCTTTCTTT.

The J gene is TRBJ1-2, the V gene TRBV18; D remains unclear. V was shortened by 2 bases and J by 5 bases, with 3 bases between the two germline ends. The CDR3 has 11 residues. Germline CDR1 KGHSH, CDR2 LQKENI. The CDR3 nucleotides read TGTGCCAGCTCACCAAAGTATGGCTACACCTTC. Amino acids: CASSPKYGYTF.

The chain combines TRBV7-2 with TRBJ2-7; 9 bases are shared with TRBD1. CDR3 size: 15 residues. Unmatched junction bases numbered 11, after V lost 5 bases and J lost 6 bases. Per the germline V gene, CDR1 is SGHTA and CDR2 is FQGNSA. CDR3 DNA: TGTGCCAGCAGCGCTACCGGGACAGGGTTTCGCGAGCAGTACTTC. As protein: CASSATGTGFREQYF.

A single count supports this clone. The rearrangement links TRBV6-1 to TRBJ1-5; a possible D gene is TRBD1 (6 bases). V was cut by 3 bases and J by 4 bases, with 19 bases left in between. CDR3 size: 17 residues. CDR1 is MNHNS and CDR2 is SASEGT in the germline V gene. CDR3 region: CASSEGLGGIKNQPQHF. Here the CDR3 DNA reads TGTGCCAGCAGTGAGGGACTAGGGGGAATTAAGAATCAGCCCCAGCATTTT.

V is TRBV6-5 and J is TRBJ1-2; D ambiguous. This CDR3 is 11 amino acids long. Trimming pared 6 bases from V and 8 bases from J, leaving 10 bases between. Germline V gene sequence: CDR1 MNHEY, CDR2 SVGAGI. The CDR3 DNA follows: TGTGCCAGCAGGGCTGGGGTGGGCTACACCTTC. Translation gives CASRAGVGYTF.

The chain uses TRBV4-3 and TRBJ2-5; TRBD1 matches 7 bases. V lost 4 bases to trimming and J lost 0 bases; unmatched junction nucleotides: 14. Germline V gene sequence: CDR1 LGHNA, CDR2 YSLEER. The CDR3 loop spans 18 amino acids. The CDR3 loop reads CASSPSDRSDLYQETQYF. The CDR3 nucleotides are TGCGCCAGCAGCCCCTCGGACAGGTCAGACCTGTACCAAGAGACCCAGTACTTC.

CDR3 region: CASSLSSRQGMETQYF. CDR3 coding DNA: TGTGCCAGCAGTTTATCGTCCAGACAGGGGATGGAGACCCAGTACTTC. The chain couples TRBV27 to TRBJ2-5, with TRBD1 identical over 8 bases. V was clipped by 0 bases and J by 5 bases; unmatched bases: 8. CDR1 and CDR2 (germline): MNHEY, SMNVEV (reference sequence). This CDR3 has 16 amino acids.

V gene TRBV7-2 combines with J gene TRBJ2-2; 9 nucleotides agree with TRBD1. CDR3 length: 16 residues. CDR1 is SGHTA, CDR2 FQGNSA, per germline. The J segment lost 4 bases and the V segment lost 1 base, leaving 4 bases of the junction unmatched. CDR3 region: CASSLVGTGFTGELFF. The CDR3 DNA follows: TGTGCCAGCAGCTTAGTAGGGACAGGGTTCACCGGGGAGCTGTTTTTT.

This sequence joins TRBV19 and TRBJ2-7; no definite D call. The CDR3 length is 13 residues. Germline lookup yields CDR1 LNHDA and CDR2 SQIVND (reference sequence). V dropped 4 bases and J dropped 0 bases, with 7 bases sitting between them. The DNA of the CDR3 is TGTGCCAGTAGTAAACAGATCTCCTACGAGCAGTACTTC. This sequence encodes CASSKQISYEQYF.

The DNA of the CDR3 is TGTGCCAGCTCACCACGGCCCGGAGGTGAACCTGGAAACACCATATATTTT. Translating gives CASSPRPGGEPGNTIYF. The chain employs TRBV18 and TRBJ1-3; D is ambiguous. The germline V gene encodes CDR1 KGHSH and CDR2 LQKENI. Trimming removed 1 base at V and 2 bases at J, with 15 bases between. The CDR3 is made up of 17 amino acids.

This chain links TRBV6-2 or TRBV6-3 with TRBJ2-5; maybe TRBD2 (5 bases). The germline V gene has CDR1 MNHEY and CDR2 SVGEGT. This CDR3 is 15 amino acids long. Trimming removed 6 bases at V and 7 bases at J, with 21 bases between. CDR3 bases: TGTGCCAGCAGCCACGAGGGATCTCTTCGTGGGACCCAGTACTTC. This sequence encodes CASSHEGSLRGTQYF.

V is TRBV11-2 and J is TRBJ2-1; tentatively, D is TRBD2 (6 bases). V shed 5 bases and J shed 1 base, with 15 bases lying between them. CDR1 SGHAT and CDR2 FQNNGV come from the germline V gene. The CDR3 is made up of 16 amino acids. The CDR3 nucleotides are TGTGCCAGCAGCCCACTGAAAGGGAGGTCCTACAATGAGCAGTTCTTC. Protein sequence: CASSPLKGRSYNEQFF.

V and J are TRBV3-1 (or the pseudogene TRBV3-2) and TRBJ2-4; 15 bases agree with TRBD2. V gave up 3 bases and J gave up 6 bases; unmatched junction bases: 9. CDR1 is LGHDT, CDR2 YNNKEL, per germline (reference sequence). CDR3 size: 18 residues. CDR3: CASSHRGLAGGQGNIQYF. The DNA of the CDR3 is TGTGCCAGCAGCCACCGCGGACTAGCGGGGGGGCAGGGAAACATTCAGTACTTC.

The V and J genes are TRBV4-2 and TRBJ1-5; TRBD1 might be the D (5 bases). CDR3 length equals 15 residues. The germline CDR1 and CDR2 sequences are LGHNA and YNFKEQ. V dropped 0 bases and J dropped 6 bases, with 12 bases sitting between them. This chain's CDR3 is CASSQDERGSQPQHF. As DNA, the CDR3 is TGTGCCAGCAGCCAAGATGAGAGGGGTAGTCAGCCCCAGCATTTT.

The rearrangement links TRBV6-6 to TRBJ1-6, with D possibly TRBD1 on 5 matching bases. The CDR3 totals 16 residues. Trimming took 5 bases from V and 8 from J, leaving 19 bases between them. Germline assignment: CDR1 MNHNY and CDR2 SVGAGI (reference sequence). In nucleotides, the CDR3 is TGTGCCAGCAGTAATTACCCGGGACGGAGTCATTCACCCCTCCACTTT. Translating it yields CASSNYPGRSHSPLHF.

The CDR3 region has the DNA TGTGCCAGCAGCCCAGGGACTCGGGTCCACGAGCAGTACTTC. Translated, it gives CASSPGTRVHEQYF. The chain couples TRBV7-2 to TRBJ2-7; TRBD2 is a possible D gene (6 bases). CDR1 SGHTA and CDR2 FQGNSA come from the germline V gene. CDR3 size: 14 residues. The V gene lost 5 bases and the J gene lost 5 bases, with 16 bases spanning the gap.

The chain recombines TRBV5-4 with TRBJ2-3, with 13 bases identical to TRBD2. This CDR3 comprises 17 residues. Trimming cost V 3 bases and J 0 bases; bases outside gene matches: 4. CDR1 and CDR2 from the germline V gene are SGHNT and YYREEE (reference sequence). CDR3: CASSWTSGGLSTDTQYF. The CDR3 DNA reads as TGTGCCAGCAGCTGGACTAGCGGGGGCCTTAGCACAGATACGCAGTATTTT.

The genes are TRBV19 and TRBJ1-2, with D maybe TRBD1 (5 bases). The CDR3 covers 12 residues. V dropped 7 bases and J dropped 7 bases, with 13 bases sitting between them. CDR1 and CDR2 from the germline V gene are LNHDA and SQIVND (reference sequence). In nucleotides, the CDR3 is TGTGCCAGTACCCTCGGACATATTGGCTACACCTTC. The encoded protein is CASTLGHIGYTF.

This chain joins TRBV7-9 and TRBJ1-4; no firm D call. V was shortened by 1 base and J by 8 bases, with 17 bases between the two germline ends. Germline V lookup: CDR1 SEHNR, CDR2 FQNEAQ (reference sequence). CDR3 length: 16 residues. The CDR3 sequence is CASSLGGAVGEEKLFF. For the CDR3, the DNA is TGTGCCAGCAGCTTAGGGGGTGCAGTAGGCGAAGAAAAACTGTTTTTT.

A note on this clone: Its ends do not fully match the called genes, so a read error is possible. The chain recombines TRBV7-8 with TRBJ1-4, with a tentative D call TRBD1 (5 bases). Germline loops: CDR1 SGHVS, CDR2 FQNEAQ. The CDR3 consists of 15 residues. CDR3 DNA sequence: TGTGCCAGCAGCAGAGGGCGGACAACAAATGAAAAACTGTTTTTT. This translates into CASSRGRTTNEKLFF.

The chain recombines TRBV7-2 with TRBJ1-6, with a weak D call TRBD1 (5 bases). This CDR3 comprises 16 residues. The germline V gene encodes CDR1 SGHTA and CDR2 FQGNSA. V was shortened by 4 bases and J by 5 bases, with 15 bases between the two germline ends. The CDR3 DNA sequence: TGTGCCAGCAGCTCCGACAGATTGAGGGATAATTCACCCCTCCACTTT. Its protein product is CASSSDRLRDNSPLHF.

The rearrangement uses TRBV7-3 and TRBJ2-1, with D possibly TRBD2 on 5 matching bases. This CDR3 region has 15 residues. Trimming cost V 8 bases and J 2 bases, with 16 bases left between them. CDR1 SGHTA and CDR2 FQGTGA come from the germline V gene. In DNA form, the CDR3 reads TGTGCCAGCCGCCGCCCGAGGGTTCCCTACAATGAGCAGTTCTTC. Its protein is CASRRPRVPYNEQFF.

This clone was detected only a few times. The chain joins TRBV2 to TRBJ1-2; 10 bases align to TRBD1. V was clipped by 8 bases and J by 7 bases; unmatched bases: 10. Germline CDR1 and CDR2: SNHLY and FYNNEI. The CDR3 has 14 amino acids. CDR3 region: CASAQGQGLFGYTF. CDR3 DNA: TGTGCCAGCGCTCAGGGACAGGGGTTGTTTGGCTACACCTTC.

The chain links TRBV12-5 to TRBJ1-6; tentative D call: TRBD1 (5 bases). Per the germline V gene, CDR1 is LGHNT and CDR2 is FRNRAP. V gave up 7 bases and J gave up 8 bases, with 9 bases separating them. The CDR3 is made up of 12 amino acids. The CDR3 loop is CASARVDSPLHF. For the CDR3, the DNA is TGTGCTAGTGCCAGGGTCGATTCACCCCTCCACTTT.

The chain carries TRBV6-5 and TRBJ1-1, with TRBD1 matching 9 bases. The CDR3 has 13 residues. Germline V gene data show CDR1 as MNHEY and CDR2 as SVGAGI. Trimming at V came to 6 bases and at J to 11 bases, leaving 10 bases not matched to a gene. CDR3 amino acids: CASSGNRGLGAFF. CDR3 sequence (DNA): TGTGCCAGCAGCGGGAACAGGGGGCTGGGGGCTTTCTTT.